This T cell receptor (beta chain) was captured in a study of T cell repertoires in cytomegalovirus infection. Study overall: An indication of both CMV infection and matching HLA type came from public TCR beta signatures. Study conclusions and caveats: Adding up the frequency of public TCR beta families identified people who carried CMV plus the relevant HLA.

This clonotype was seen at least ten times. The target antigen is unknown. TCRdb re-derived calls from the reads in MiXCR, one entry per CDR3 protein. Counted here are approximately 83,000 distinct CDR3 sequences, more than 20% occurring once; the ten biggest clones make up roughly 50%. This CDR3 region has 12 residues. The germline V and J ends were trimmed by 7 bases and 4 bases, with 10 bases remaining between them. This TCR was recovered from a human donor in good health (CMV status not recorded). Some clones in this sample may be carry-over from other donors' samples. The input for sequencing was CD8+ T cells from cultured PBMCs, taken from culture after CMV antigen stimulation. This chain joins TRBV12-3 or TRBV12-4 and TRBJ1-2; D is perhaps TRBD1 (6 bases). DNA of the CDR3: TGTGCCAGCACCCCGGACAGCTATGGCTACACCTTC. It specifies CASTPDSYGYTF.